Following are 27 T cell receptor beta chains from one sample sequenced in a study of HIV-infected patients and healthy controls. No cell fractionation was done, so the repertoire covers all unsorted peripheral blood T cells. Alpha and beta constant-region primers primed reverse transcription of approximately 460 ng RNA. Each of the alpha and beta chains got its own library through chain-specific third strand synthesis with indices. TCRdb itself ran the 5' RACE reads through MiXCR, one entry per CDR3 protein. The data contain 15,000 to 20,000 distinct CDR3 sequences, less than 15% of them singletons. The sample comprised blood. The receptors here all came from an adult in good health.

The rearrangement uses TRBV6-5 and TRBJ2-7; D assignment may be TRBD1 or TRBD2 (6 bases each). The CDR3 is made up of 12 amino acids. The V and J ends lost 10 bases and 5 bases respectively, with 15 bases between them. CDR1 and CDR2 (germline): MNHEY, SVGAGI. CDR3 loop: CATEGDVNEQYF. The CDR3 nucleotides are TGTGCCACGGAGGGGGACGTAAACGAGCAGTACTTC.

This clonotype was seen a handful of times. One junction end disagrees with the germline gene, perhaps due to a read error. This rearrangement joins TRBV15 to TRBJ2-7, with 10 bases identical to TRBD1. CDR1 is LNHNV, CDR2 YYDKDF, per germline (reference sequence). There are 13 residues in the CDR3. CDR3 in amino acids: CATSRDRGREQYF. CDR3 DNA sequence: TGTGCCACCAGCCGAGACAGGGGGCGCGAGCAGTACTTC.

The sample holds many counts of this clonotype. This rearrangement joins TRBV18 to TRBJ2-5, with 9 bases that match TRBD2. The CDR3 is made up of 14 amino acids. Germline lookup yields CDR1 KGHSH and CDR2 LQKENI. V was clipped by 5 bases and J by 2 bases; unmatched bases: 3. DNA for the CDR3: TGTGCCAGCTCATCTAGCGGGGTTCAAGAGACCCAGTACTTC. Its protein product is CASSSSGVQETQYF.

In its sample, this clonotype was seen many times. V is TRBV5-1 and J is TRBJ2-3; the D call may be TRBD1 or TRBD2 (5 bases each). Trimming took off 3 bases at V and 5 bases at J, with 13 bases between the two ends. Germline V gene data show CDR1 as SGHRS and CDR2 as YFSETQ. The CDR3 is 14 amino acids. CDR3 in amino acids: CASSWGTGGDTQYF. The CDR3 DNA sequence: TGCGCCAGCAGCTGGGGGACGGGTGGAGATACGCAGTATTTT.

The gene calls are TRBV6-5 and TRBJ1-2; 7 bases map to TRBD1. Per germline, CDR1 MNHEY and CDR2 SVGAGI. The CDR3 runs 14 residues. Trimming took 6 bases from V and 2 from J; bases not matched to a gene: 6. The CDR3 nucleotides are TGTGCCAGCAGGCGACAGGGACTGAACTATGGCTACACCTTC. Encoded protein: CASRRQGLNYGYTF.

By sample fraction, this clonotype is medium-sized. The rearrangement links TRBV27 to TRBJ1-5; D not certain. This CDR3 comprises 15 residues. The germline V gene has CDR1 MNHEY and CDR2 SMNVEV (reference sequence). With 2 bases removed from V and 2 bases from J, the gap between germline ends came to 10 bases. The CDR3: CASSLNYGGNQPQHF. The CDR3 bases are TGTGCCAGCAGTTTAAACTACGGAGGCAATCAGCCCCAGCATTTT.

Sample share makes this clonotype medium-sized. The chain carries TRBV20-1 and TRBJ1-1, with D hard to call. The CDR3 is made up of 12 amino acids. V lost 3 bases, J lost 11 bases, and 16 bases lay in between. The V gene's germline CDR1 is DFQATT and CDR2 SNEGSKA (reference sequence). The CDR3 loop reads CSARDTALTAFF. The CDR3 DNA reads TGCAGTGCTAGGGATACAGCCCTAACGGCTTTCTTT.

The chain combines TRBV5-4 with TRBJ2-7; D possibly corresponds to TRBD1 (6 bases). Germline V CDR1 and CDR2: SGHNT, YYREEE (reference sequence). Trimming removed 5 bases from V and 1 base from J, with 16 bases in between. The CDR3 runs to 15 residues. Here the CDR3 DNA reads TGTGCCAGCAGTCTTTTGGACAGACAGTCCTACGAGCAGTACTTC. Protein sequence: CASSLLDRQSYEQYF.

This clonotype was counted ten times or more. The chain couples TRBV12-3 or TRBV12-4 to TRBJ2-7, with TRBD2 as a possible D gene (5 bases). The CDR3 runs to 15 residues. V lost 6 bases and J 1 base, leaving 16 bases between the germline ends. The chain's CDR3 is CASSPPGSLSYEQYF. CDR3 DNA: TGTGCCAGCAGCCCACCGGGATCTTTGTCCTACGAGCAGTACTTC.

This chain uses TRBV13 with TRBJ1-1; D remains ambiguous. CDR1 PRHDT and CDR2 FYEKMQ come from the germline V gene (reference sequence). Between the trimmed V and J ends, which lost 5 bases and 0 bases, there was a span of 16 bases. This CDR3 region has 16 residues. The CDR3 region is CASSLETIYMNTEAFF. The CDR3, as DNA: TGTGCCAGCAGCCTCGAGACCATTTACATGAACACTGAAGCTTTCTTT.

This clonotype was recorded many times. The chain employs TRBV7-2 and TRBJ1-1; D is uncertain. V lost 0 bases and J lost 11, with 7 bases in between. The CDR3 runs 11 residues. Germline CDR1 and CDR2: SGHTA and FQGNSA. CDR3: CASSLAGLAFF. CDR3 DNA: TGTGCCAGCAGCTTAGCCGGGCTCGCTTTCTTT.

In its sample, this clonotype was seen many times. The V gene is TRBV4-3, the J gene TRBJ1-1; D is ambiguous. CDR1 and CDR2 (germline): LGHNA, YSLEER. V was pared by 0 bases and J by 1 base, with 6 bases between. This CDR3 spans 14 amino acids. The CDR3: CASSQEPSNTEAFF. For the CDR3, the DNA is TGCGCCAGCAGCCAAGAACCTTCGAACACTGAAGCTTTCTTT.

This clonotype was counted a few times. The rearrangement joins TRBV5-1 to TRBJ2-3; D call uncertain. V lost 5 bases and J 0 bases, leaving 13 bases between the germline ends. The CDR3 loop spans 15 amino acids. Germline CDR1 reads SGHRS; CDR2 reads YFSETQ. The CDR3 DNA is TGCGCCAGCAGAACTGAACCAGCTAGCACAGATACGCAGTATTTT. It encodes CASRTEPASTDTQYF.

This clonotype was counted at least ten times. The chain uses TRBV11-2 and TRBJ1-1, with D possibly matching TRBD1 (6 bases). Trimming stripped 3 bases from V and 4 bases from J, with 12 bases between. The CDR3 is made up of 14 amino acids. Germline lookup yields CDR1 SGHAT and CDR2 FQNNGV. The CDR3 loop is CASSFFSGATEAFF. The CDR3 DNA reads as TGTGCCAGCAGCTTTTTCTCAGGGGCCACTGAAGCTTTCTTT. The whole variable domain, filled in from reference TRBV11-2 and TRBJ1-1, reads EAGVAQSPRYKIIEKRQSVAFWCNPISGHATLYWYQQILGQGPKLLIQFQNNGVVDDSQLPKDRFSAERLKGVDSTLKIQPAKLEDSAVYLCASSFFSGATEAFFGQGTRLTVV.

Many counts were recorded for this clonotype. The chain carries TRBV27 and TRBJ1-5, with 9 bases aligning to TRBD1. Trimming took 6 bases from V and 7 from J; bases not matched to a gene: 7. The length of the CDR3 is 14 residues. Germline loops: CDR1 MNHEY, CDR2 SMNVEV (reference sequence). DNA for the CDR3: TGTGCCAGCAGGGCCGGGACAGGGTACCAGCCCCAGCATTTT. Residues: CASRAGTGYQPQHF.

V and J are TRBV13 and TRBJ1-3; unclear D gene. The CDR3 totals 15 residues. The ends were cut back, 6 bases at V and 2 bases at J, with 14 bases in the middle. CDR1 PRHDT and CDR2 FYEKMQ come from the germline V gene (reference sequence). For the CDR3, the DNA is TGTGCCAGCAGACCACTCGCGGGAGCTGGAAACACCATATATTTT. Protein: CASRPLAGAGNTIYF.

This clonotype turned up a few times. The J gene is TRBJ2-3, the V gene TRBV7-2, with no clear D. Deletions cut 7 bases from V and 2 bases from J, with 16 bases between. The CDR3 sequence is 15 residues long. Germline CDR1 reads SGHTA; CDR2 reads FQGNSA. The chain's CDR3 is CASTPGSTYTDTQYF. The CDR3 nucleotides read TGTGCCAGCACCCCCGGGTCAACTTACACAGATACGCAGTATTTT.

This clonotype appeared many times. DNA of the CDR3: TGTGCCAGCAGTCGTTCTTCTCGGGCAGATACGCAGTATTTT. Residues: CASSRSSRADTQYF. The chain couples TRBV12-3 or TRBV12-4 to TRBJ2-3; no definite D call. The CDR3 has 14 amino acids. Deletions cut 5 bases from V and 4 bases from J, with 13 bases between.

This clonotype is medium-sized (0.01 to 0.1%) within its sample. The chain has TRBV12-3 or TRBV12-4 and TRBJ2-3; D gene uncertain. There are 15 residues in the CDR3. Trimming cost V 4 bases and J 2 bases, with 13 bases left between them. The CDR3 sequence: CASSSSEWDTDTQYF. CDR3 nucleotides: TGTGCCAGCAGTTCCAGTGAGTGGGACACAGATACGCAGTATTTT.

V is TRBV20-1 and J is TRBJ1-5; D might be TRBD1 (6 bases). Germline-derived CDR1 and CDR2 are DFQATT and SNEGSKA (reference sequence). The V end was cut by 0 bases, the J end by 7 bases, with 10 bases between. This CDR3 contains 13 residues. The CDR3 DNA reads TGCAGTGCTAGAGATCTTAGGGGGCAGCCCCAGCATTTT. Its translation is CSARDLRGQPQHF.

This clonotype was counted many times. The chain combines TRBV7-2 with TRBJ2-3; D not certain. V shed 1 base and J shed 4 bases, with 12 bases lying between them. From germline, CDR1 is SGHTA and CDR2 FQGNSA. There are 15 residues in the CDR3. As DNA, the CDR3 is TGTGCCAGCAGCTTAGGTCTCCCTTCCCCAGATACGCAGTATTTT. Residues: CASSLGLPSPDTQYF. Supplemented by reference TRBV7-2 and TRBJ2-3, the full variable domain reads GAGVSQSPSNKVTEKGKDVELRCDPISGHTALYWYRQSLGQGLEFLIYFQGNSAPDKSGLPSDRFSAERTGGSVSTLTIQRTQQEDSAVYLCASSLGLPSPDTQYFGPGTRLTVL.

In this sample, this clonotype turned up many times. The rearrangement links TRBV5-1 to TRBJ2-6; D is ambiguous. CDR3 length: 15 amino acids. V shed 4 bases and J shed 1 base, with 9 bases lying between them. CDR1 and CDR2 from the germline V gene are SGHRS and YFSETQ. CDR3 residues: CASSPRLSGANVLTF. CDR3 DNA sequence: TGCGCCAGCAGCCCCCGACTGTCTGGGGCCAACGTCCTGACTTTC.

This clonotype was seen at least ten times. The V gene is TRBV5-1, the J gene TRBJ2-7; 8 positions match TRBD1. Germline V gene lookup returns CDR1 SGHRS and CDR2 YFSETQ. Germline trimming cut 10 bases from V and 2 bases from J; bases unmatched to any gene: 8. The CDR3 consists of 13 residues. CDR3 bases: TGCGCCTCCGCGGGACAGGATCCCTACGAGCAGTACTTC. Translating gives CASAGQDPYEQYF.

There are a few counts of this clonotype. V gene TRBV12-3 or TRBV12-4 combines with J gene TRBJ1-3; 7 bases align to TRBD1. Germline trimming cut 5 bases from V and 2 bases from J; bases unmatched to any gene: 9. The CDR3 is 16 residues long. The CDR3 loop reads CASSLQGVLTGNTIYF. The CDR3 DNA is TGTGCCAGCAGTCTTCAGGGGGTTCTGACTGGAAACACCATATATTTT.

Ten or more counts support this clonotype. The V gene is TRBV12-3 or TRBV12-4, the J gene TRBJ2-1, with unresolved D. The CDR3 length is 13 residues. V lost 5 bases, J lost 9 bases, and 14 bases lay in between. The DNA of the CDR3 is TGTGCCAGCAGTACCCTAGAAAGAGGTGAGCAGTTCTTC. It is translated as CASSTLERGEQFF.

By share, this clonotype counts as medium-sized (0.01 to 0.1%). The CDR3 coding sequence is TGCAGTGCTAGTCGCAGGGAATATGGCTACACCTTC. Its protein product is CSASRREYGYTF. The chain is built from TRBV20-1 and TRBJ1-2; perhaps TRBD1 as D (5 bases). CDR1 and CDR2 (germline): DFQATT, SNEGSKA (reference sequence). Trimming removed 3 bases at V and 5 bases at J, with 10 bases between. The CDR3 spans 12 residues.

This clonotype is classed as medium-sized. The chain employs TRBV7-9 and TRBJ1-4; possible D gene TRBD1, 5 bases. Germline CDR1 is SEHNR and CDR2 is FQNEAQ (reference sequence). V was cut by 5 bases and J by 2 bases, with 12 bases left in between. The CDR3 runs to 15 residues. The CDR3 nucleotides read TGTGCCAGCAGCCTTCAGGGAGCGACTAATGAAAAACTGTTTTTT. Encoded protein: CASSLQGATNEKLFF.